These 3 T cell receptor beta chains were sequenced from one sample in a study of blood T cell repertoires in COVID-19. Sequencing used immunoSEQ multiplex PCR; TCRdb keeps in-frame clones, though not all of them. The repertoire has a few hundred thousand clones, about 90% of them found once; the top ten carry about 2.2%. Sequencing input: peripheral blood. Receptor source: a woman aged 45 to 65 who had recovered from COVID-19.

The chain links TRBV5-1 to TRBJ1-6; a possible D gene is TRBD1 (5 bases). Germline V gene lookup returns CDR1 SGHRS and CDR2 YFSETQ. Between the trimmed V and J ends, which lost 2 bases and 8 bases, there was a span of 11 bases. The CDR3 contains 14 residues. The CDR3 loop is CASSFDSLDSPLHF. The CDR3 nucleotides are TGCGCCAGCAGCTTTGACAGTCTGGATTCACCCCTCCACTTT.

This clone was counted a few times. V gene TRBV7-9 combines with J gene TRBJ2-5; D possibly corresponds to TRBD1 (5 bases). The ends were cut back, 5 bases at V and 2 bases at J, with 15 bases in the middle. This CDR3 has 15 amino acids. Germline CDR1 is SEHNR and CDR2 is FQNEAQ (reference sequence). CDR3 nucleotide sequence: TGTGCCAGCAGCCCTCATGGGGCACCACAAGAGACCCAGTACTTC. Encoded protein: CASSPHGAPQETQYF.

The J gene is TRBJ1-5, the V gene TRBV11-2; 9 bases align to TRBD1. This CDR3 region has 15 residues. J was trimmed by 7 bases and V by 5 bases; bases with no gene match: 9. Germline V gives CDR1 SGHAT, CDR2 FQNNGV. CDR3 nucleotides: TGTGCCAGCAGCCGGACAGGGGAGGTTGGACAGCCCCAGCATTTT. Amino acids: CASSRTGEVGQPQHF.